The 3 T cell receptor beta chains below all came from one sample that was sequenced in a study of OX40 agonist ivuxolimab in advanced cancers. Profiling relied on immunoSEQ multiplex PCR, and the TCRdb table lists in-frame clones only, not all of them. The sample consists of some 80,000 clones, about 91% of them appearing once. The sample consisted of CD4+ or CD8+ T cells sorted from blood, taken in a trial of the OX40 agonist ivuxolimab. These receptor sequences come from an adult with an advanced solid tumor such as melanoma, head and neck, liver or kidney cancer.

This chain joins TRBV11-3 and TRBJ2-1; no firm D call. The CDR3 runs to 13 residues. In germline, CDR1 is SGHNT, CDR2 YENEEA. Trimming took 3 bases from V and 9 from J, leaving 12 bases between them. CDR3 DNA: TGTGCCAGCAGCTTTCGCGAACACAGTGAGCAGTTCTTC. It yields the protein CASSFREHSEQFF.

The genes are TRBV4-2 and TRBJ2-5; 8 bases are a match to TRBD2. The CDR3 runs 18 residues. The V gene's germline CDR1 is LGHNA and CDR2 YNFKEQ. V lost 2 bases, J lost 1 base, and 12 bases stayed unmatched. CDR3 in amino acids: CASSQLSAGSGIQETQYF. CDR3 in DNA: TGTGCCAGCAGCCAACTGTCCGCGGGTAGCGGGATCCAAGAGACCCAGTACTTC.

The chain employs TRBV15 and TRBJ2-7, with 7 bases fitting TRBD2. J gave up 2 bases and V 1 base, and 11 bases lay outside the gene matches. The CDR3 spans 17 residues. Germline-derived CDR1 and CDR2 are LNHNV and YYDKDF (reference sequence). The CDR3 DNA reads TGTGCCACCAGCAGAGTTTCGGCTAGCGGCCCTCCCTACGAGCAGTACTTC. Its translation: CATSRVSASGPPYEQYF.